This T cell receptor (beta chain) stems from a study of blood T cell repertoires in COVID-19. The wider study: The United States, Italy and Spain were the sources of the acute and convalescent COVID-19 samples. PBMCs, B-cell-depleted T cells, or T cells were the source of the cDNA or gDNA that made up the material.

Germline CDR1 is MNHNS and CDR2 is SASEGT. The length of the CDR3 is 16 residues. Trimming cost V 2 bases and J 2 bases; bases outside gene matches: 6. Patients in Seattle were enrolled during active infection, then followed longitudinally. Produced via immunoSEQ multiplex PCR; TCRdb's table is partial and in-frame only. The sample comprises roughly 350,000 clones, over 70% of which are singletons, and about 6% rests with the top ten. This chain joins TRBV6-1 and TRBJ2-3; 8 bases agree with TRBD1. Material for sequencing was peripheral blood. This sequence was found in a woman aged 50 to 60 with COVID-19, enrolled during active disease. The CDR3 protein is CASSETPGGFTDTQYF. The CDR3 DNA reads as TGTGCCAGCAGTGAAACCCCAGGGGGCTTCACAGATACGCAGTATTTT.